Listed below are T cell receptor beta chains from one sample, sequenced in a study of PD-1 blockade in mismatch repair-deficient tumors. TCRdb keeps only in-frame clones here, not all; method: immunoSEQ multiplex PCR. The data show 38,000 or so clones, with roughly 84% seen just once and under 5% held by the top ten. Here the sequenced sample was peripheral blood, taken about 81 weeks after starting pembrolizumab. These receptors originate from an adult with mismatch repair-deficient cancer. Each CDR3 is given with its conserved first and last residue. Fields, in order: clone size, V gene, D gene, J gene, CDR3 protein, CDR3 DNA. The D gene is left open where the match is weak. Expanded clones get a size class; other rows say once, few or many, or leave the size out.

NA	TRBV19	NA	TRBJ2-7	CASSLFHRYEQYF	TGTGCCAGTAGTCTCTTTCACAGGTACGAGCAGTACTTC
few	TRBV30	NA	TRBJ2-5	CAWSDMAGIFPETQYF	TGTGCCTGGAGTGATATGGCAGGTATCTTCCCAGAGACCCAGTACTTC
NA	TRBV27	NA	TRBJ2-2	CASSPLGPTGELFF	TGTGCCAGCAGTCCCCTTGGCCCAACCGGGGAGCTGTTTTTT
NA	TRBV27	NA	TRBJ1-1	CASNTKTGPINTEAFF	TGTGCCAGCAATACTAAGACAGGTCCAATCAACACTGAAGCTTTCTTT
NA	TRBV18	TRBD1	TRBJ1-1	CASSKDRATPEAFF	TGTGCCAGCTCGAAGGACAGGGCAACCCCTGAAGCTTTCTTT
NA	TRBV14	NA	TRBJ1-4	CASSQETPKKLFF	TGTGCCAGCAGCCAAGAAACCCCCAAAAAACTGTTTTTT
NA	TRBV7-6	NA	TRBJ2-1	CASARGGTYNEQFF	TGTGCCAGCGCTCGTGGGGGAACCTACAATGAGCAGTTCTTC
NA	TRBV5-8	TRBD2	TRBJ2-3	CASSQLAGTDTQYF	TGTGCCAGCAGCCAACTAGCGGGCACAGATACGCAGTATTTT
NA	TRBV5-1	NA	TRBJ2-1	CASSLAGTSGNNEQFF	TGCGCCAGCAGCTTGGCCGGGACTTCAGGAAACAATGAGCAGTTCTTC
NA	TRBV7-2	NA	TRBJ2-7	CASSFPGTNEQYF	TGTGCCAGCAGCTTTCCAGGGACCAACGAGCAGTACTTC
NA	TRBV7-2	NA	TRBJ1-1	CASSLPGAYTEAFF	TGTGCCAGCAGCTTGCCCGGGGCCTACACTGAAGCTTTCTTT